The next 21 T cell receptor beta chains were all read from a single sample in a study of tumor-infiltrating lymphocytes in primary liver carcinoma. DNA and RNA were both co-extracted from 20-30 mg of bulk tissue that had not been sorted. Using a constant-region primer together with ProtoScript II reverse transcriptase, TCR beta cDNA was made from approximately 0.55 ug of total RNA. Slightly modified ARM-PCR with three nested multiplex PCR rounds yielded TCR beta libraries. In the first two PCR rounds, TRBV1-TRBV30 forward primers were paired with a C-beta reverse primer, and each round lasted approximately 10 cycles. TCRdb reprocessed the multiplex PCR reads via MiXCR and lists one record per CDR3 protein. The table shows under 25,000 distinct CDR3 sequences, with roughly four fifths occurring only once. The sequenced sample was liver tumor tissue from sampling region 5. Regarding subset: tumor region T5, tumor centre. All receptors derive from a woman in her thirties with primary liver carcinoma and hepatitis B virus infection.

Only a few counts were recorded for this clonotype. This may come from a read error, since a much larger clone is one base off. CDR3 coding DNA: TGTGCCAGCACCGCTGCCGGGGACATTGAGCAGTTCTTC. It specifies CASTAAGDIEQFF. This chain links TRBV6-5 with TRBJ2-1, with a tentative D call TRBD1 (6 bases). The CDR3 is 13 amino acids. With 7 bases removed from V and 9 bases from J, the gap between germline ends came to 16 bases. Germline CDR1 is MNHEY and CDR2 is SVGAGI.

As regards this clonotype: This may come from a read error, since a much larger clone is one base off. J is TRBJ2-3 and V is TRBV23-1; 8 nucleotides agree with TRBD2. TRBV23-1 is reported as an ORF; its role is uncertain. The CDR3 runs 18 residues. The CDR3 DNA follows: TGCGTCAGCAGTCAATCTCTTAGTTCGAGCGGGAGTGGAGATACGCAGTATTTT. This gives the protein CVSSQSLSSSGSGDTQYF.

A word on this clonotype: Mismatch with germline at one junction end may stem from a read error. The rearrangement uses TRBV11-1 and TRBJ2-2, with TRBD2 matching over 7 bases. Germline V lookup: CDR1 SGHAT, CDR2 FQDESV (reference sequence). This CDR3 has 16 amino acids. The CDR3 reads CAGSRVMAGVPRELFF. The CDR3 DNA reads as TGTGCCGGCAGCAGGGTTATGGCGGGAGTGCCCAGGGAGTTGTTTTTT.

This clonotype was counted only a few times. The conserved phenylalanine or tryptophan normally closing the CDR3 is absent here, so this likely arose from a read error. The CDR3 loop is CSASLTGRNQPQHS. The CDR3 DNA sequence: TGCAGTGCTAGCCTAACAGGGAGAAATCAGCCCCAGCATTCT. V gene TRBV20-1 combines with J gene TRBJ1-5; possible D gene TRBD1, 6 bases. Germline V gene sequence: CDR1 DFQATT, CDR2 SNEGSKA (reference sequence). This CDR3 is built from 14 residues. The V end was cut by 3 bases, the J end by 4 bases, with 13 bases between.

Regarding this clonotype: One end of the junction is discordant with germline, which a read error may explain. The V and J genes are TRBV7-9 and TRBJ2-7; the D gene is possibly TRBD1 (6 bases). This CDR3 spans 15 amino acids. The germline V gene has CDR1 SEHNR and CDR2 FQNEAQ (reference sequence). The CDR3 loop reads CASSLAGAPMNEQYF. CDR3 DNA sequence: TGTGCCAGCAGTTTAGCAGGGGCCCCCATGAACGAGCAGTACTTC.

The table lists this clonotype with a few counts. The chain uses TRBV6-2 or TRBV6-3 and TRBJ2-4, with TRBD1 matching 7 bases. Germline CDR1 and CDR2: MNHEY and SVGEGT. The CDR3 is 17 residues long. V lost 4 bases, J lost 6 bases, and 15 bases stayed unmatched. CDR3 bases: TGTGCCAGCAGTTCTCTAAAAGGGGACAGCCGGAGAAACATTCAGTACTTC. Translating gives CASSSLKGDSRRNIQYF.

The chain recombines TRBV11-2 with TRBJ2-1; 8 bases line up with TRBD2. Germline V CDR1 and CDR2: SGHAT, FQNNGV. This CDR3 has 16 amino acids. With V trimmed by 5 bases and J by 8 bases, 14 bases remained unmatched. The CDR3 sequence is CASSLGRAGDRYEQFF. Written as DNA, the CDR3 is TGTGCCAGCAGCCTAGGACGAGCGGGAGATCGTTATGAGCAGTTCTTC.

This chain joins TRBV11-2 and TRBJ2-3, with D perhaps TRBD2 (6 bases). V was cut by 7 bases and J by 2 bases, with 16 bases left in between. The CDR3 is made up of 15 amino acids. CDR1 is SGHAT and CDR2 is FQNNGV in the germline V gene. The CDR3 loop is CASKVAEIYTDTQYF. The CDR3 region has the DNA TGTGCCAGCAAGGTAGCGGAGATATACACAGATACGCAGTATTTT. The whole variable domain, filled in from reference TRBV11-2 and TRBJ2-3, reads EAGVAQSPRYKIIEKRQSVAFWCNPISGHATLYWYQQILGQGPKLLIQFQNNGVVDDSQLPKDRFSAERLKGVDSTLKIQPAKLEDSAVYLCASKVAEIYTDTQYFGPGTRLTVL.

The V call is TRBV11-2, the J call TRBJ2-7; TRBD2 might be the D (6 bases). There are 13 residues in the CDR3. Germline lookup yields CDR1 SGHAT and CDR2 FQNNGV. V lost 11 bases, J lost 11 bases, and 25 bases lay in between. In nucleotides, the CDR3 is TGTGCCTGCAACTTAGATCGTGGGGAGGTTAAGTACTTC. Residues: CACNLDRGEVKYF. Full variable domain (remainder filled in from reference TRBV11-2 and TRBJ2-7): EAGVAQSPRYKIIEKRQSVAFWCNPISGHATLYWYQQILGQGPKLLIQFQNNGVVDDSQLPKDRFSAERLKGVDSTLKIQPAKLEDSAVYLCACNLDRGEVKYFGPGTRLTVT.

V is TRBV18 and J is TRBJ1-2, with 7 bases matching TRBD1. The CDR3 totals 16 residues. V lost 0 bases to trimming and J lost 3 bases; unmatched junction nucleotides: 7. Germline V gene data show CDR1 as KGHSH and CDR2 as LQKENI. The CDR3 DNA reads TGTGCCAGCTCACCACCGGCCGGACAGGCAGACTATGGCTACACCTTC. This codes for CASSPPAGQADYGYTF.

This clonotype was seen repeatedly, ten times or more. The chain couples TRBV30 to TRBJ2-7; a possible D gene is TRBD1 (5 bases). The V end lost 3 bases, the J end lost 5 bases, and 14 bases lay between the germline ends. The CDR3 is 13 amino acids. The germline V gene encodes CDR1 GTSNPN and CDR2 SVGIG (reference sequence). CDR3 amino acids: CAWSAVWGHEQYF. DNA for the CDR3: TGTGCCTGGAGCGCCGTGTGGGGCCACGAGCAGTACTTC.

The chain joins TRBV7-8 to TRBJ2-1; weak D call: TRBD2 (5 bases). This CDR3 is 13 amino acids long. Germline lookup yields CDR1 SGHVS and CDR2 FQNEAQ. The CDR3 here is CSGSSSGYNEQFF. CDR3 nucleotide sequence: TGTTCCGGTAGCTCCTCGGGGTATAATGAGCAGTTCTTC.

V usage is TRBV11-2 and J usage is TRBJ1-4, with D unclear. Per germline, CDR1 SGHAT and CDR2 FQNNGV. This CDR3 is built from 14 residues. Trimming cost V 3 bases and J 12 bases, with 17 bases left between them. The CDR3 region has the DNA TGTGCCAGCAGCTTCGATCGCGGAGGTTTAGAACTGTTTTTT. Protein sequence: CASSFDRGGLELFF.

About this clonotype: The junction does not match germline at one end; this may be a read error. This chain links TRBV29-1 with TRBJ2-6, with D perhaps TRBD1 (6 bases). The length of the CDR3 is 13 residues. The germline V gene has CDR1 SQVTM and CDR2 ANQGSEA. The CDR3 DNA follows: TGCAGCGTTCAAGGAACTGGGGGCAACATCCTGACCTTC. It codes for CSVQGTGGNILTF.

On this clonotype: Since no conserved phenylalanine or tryptophan closes the CDR3, a read error is the likely cause. The chain has TRBV30 and TRBJ2-1, with D perhaps TRBD1 (6 bases). The CDR3 length is 13 residues. Germline assignment: CDR1 GTSNPN and CDR2 SVGIG (reference sequence). DNA of the CDR3: TGTGCTAGGGGGACGCCGAGCTACAATGATCAGTTCTCC. Protein: CARGTPSYNDQFS.

A single count supports this clonotype. One junction end does not reproduce the germline sequence, and a read error may be involved. This rearrangement joins TRBV4-2 to TRBJ2-3; 8 bases line up with TRBD1. CDR1 and CDR2 (germline): LGHNA, YNFKEQ. The CDR3 loop spans 14 amino acids. The CDR3 bases are TGTGCCAGCTGCGAATCGACAGGGGTAAATACGGAGTATTTT. It codes for CASCESTGVNTEYF.

This clonotype was recorded at least ten times. The chain combines TRBV5-6 with TRBJ2-7; TRBD2 agrees at 8 bases. Germline CDR1 SGHDT, CDR2 YYEEEE. CDR3 length: 15 residues. V lost 2 bases, J lost 2 bases, and 6 bases stayed unmatched. CDR3 nucleotide sequence: TGTGCCAGCAGCTTCCGGACTAGCAGCACCTACGAGCAGTACTTC. This encodes CASSFRTSSTYEQYF.

Points on this clonotype: The germline gene is not matched at one end of the junction; a read error may be the cause. This chain links TRBV28 with TRBJ2-1; TRBD1 aligns across 9 bases. Germline values: CDR1 MDHEN, CDR2 SYDVKM. The CDR3 totals 17 residues. DNA for the CDR3: TGTACCAGCAATCCAGAACAGGGGGCAGGGAGAGTCAATGAGCAGTTCTTC. It encodes CTSNPEQGAGRVNEQFF. The whole variable domain, filled in from reference TRBV28 and TRBJ2-1, reads DVKVTQSSRYLVKRTGEKVFLECVQDMDHENMFWYRQDPGLGLRLIYFSYDVKMKEKGDIPEGYSVSREKKERFSLILESASTNQTSMYLCTSNPEQGAGRVNEQFFGPGTRLTVL.

This clonotype was detected only once. A read error may produce the germline difference seen at one junction end. This rearrangement joins TRBV28 to TRBJ2-5; D gene uncertain. Germline V gene sequence: CDR1 MDHEN, CDR2 SYDVKM. The CDR3 contains 13 residues. The CDR3 nucleotides read TGTGCCAACAGTTTGAACAGCCAAGAGACCCAGTACTTC. Encoded protein: CANSLNSQETQYF. The whole variable domain, filled in from reference TRBV28 and TRBJ2-5, reads DVKVTQSSRYLVKRTGEKVFLECVQDMDHENMFWYRQDPGLGLRLIYFSYDVKMKEKGDIPEGYSVSREKKERFSLILESASTNQTSMYLCANSLNSQETQYFGPGTRLLVL.

As for this clonotype: Germline and junction disagree at one end, which may indicate a read error. The chain employs TRBV6-5 and TRBJ2-2; either TRBD1 or TRBD2 may supply D (5 bases each). The CDR3 is 15 residues long. The V gene's germline CDR1 is MNHEY and CDR2 SVGAGI. As DNA, the CDR3 is TGTGCCAGCAGTCCGCGGACACGCTTCACCGGGAAGCTGTTTTTT. Its protein is CASSPRTRFTGKLFF.

Regarding this clonotype: Compared with germline, one end of the junction differs, possibly owing to a read error. The V gene is TRBV5-4, the J gene TRBJ2-2; the D is unclear. CDR1 is SGHNT, CDR2 YYREEE, per germline (reference sequence). The CDR3 is made up of 16 amino acids. CDR3 nucleotide sequence: TGTGCCAGCAGCTTGGAGGGAACGACGATGGCCGAGGAGCGGTTTTTT. It is translated as CASSLEGTTMAEERFF.